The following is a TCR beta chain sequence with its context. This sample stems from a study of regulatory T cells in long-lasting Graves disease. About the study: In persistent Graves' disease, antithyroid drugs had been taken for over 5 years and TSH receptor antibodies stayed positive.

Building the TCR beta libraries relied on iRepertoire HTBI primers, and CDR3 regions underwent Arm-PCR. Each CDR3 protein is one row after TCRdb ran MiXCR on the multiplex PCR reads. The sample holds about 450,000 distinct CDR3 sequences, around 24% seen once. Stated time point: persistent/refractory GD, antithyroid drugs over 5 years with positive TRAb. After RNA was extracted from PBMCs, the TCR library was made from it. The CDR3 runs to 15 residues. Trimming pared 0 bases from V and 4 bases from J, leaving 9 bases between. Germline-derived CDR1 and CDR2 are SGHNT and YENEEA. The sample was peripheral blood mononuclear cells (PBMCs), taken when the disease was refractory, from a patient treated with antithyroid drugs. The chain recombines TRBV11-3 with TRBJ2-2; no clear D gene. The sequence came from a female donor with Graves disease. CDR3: CASSLDTGVTGELFF. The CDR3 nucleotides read TGTGCCAGCAGCTTAGATACTGGGGTCACCGGGGAGCTGTTTTTT.